This T cell receptor (beta chain) comes out of a study of CD8 T cells in Susac syndrome (dated by TCRdb to the late 2010s). Study-level background: The study used repertoire sequencing to test whether antigen drove CD8+ T cell activation and differentiation in Susac syndrome. Clonality of the CD8+ T cell repertoire was compared between about a dozen healthy donors, approximately 14 Susac syndrome patients and about 15 multiple sclerosis patients. On the study overall, not on this receptor specifically: The TCR sequencing and HLA analysis was acknowledged to have included a relatively small number of individuals.

Peripheral blood CD8+ and CD4+ T cells from healthy donors, Susac syndrome patients and multiple sclerosis patients were profiled using high-throughput TCR beta sequencing. Treatment-naive patients with stable or active relapsing-remitting disease fulfilling revised McDonald criteria were used as multiple sclerosis controls. Bulk CD8+ and CD4+ T cells were purified by magnetic negative isolation, whereas CD8+ TEMRA cells were enriched by FACS. Blood was drawn into EDTA tubes, processed within 24 hours, and PBMCs were isolated by density gradient centrifugation. PBMCs destined for TCR sequencing were cryopreserved in liquid nitrogen and later thawed in a 37 °C water bath. Purity of sorted or isolated CD4+, CD8+ and CD8+ TEMRA cells was at least 90%. RNA was extracted with the RNeasy kit and roughly 0.45 to 1 ug was reverse transcribed using random hexamers. TCR beta CDR3 regions were amplified with the immunoSEQ multiplex PCR assay covering 54 Vbeta and 13 Jbeta segments. PCR amplification bias was corrected using a synthetic template baseline for primer optimization and computational correction. The paper's processing steps were these. Reads were assigned to V, D and J genes according to IMGT and analyzed in immunoSEQ Analyzer, with only productive sequences retained. Clonality was calculated as one minus the Shannon entropy normalized by log2 of the number of productive unique sequences. For each patient and control, public and private clones were evaluated among the 100 most prevalent clones. A clone was defined as Susac-specific if it was absent from the healthy and MS cohorts, from over 1,000 published viral clones and from other ImmuneACCESS disease sequences. TCRdb reworked the public reads: Q25 trimming with fastp, MiXCR clone assembly, productive beta chains retained. Every entry covers one CDR3 protein and lists the most common genes and DNA from its rows. TCRdb, not the original authors, processed these V and J calls. The sample table lists 250,000 to 350,000 distinct CDR3 sequences, approximately 85% of them with a count of one. Of the sample, about 0.11% falls within the top ten clones.

At the junction V is shortened by 1 base and J by 0 bases, with 3 bases in between. Inclusive of the bounding cysteine and phenylalanine, the CDR3 is 13 residues long. The retained sequence is limited to the CDR3, 39 bases, with the frame set at the first base. The germline V gene gives CDR1 as MDHEN and CDR2 as SYDVKM. This clonotype was seen once. No antigen is known for it. Per-base qualities were not stored, and no clone one base away is much larger. One read gives only weak evidence. The sequence was obtained from a human donor with multiple sclerosis. The sequencing sample was made of CD8+ T cells from PBMCs. The sequence links TRBV28 to TRBJ1-1, with no D gene named confidently. The CDR3 corresponds to CASSLYVNTEAFF. Read as DNA, the sequence is TGTGCCAGCAGTTTATACGTGAACACTGAAGCTTTCTTT.